This TCR beta chain was profiled in a study of T cells expressing NK-cell markers (dated by TCRdb to 2020 to 2021). Looking at the study overall: TCR beta-chain repertoires were profiled in sorted CD3+CD56+NKG2C+, CD3+CD56+NKG2C- and CD3+CD56-NKG2C+ T-cell subsets from seven or eight donors. Randomly selected healthy volunteers, three men and five women, were used as the eight sequenced donors. Sequencing of the libraries produced 2 x 150 bp reads on Illumina HiSeq 2000/2500, MiSeq or NextSeq. Seven of the eight sequenced donors were HCMV-seropositive and one was HCMV-seronegative. General findings and caveats noted by the study authors: Those dominant clonotypes were again the most abundant among CD3+CD56-NKG2C+ cells in a few donors, at roughly 25-60.1%. For over five donors, the dominant CD3+CD56+NKG2C+ clonotypes were among the top 10 CD8+ clonotypes and accounted for roughly 1.0-8% of CD8+ T cells. It remained unclear whether the expanded NKG2C-expressing T cell clones were specific for HCMV antigens.

The germline V gene provides CDR1 SQVTM and CDR2 ANQGSEA. The CDR3 has 15 amino acids, counting the end cysteine and phenylalanine. The entry carries no DNA sequence. Note on this clonotype: Its antigen remains unidentified.

The listed sequencing device is Illumina HiSeq 2000. The TCR beta cDNA libraries were made using 5'RACE template switching, a step that added both a universal primer site and unique molecular identifiers. Priming for cDNA synthesis came from the TCR beta constant segment, and two successive PCR amplification steps followed. The paper's processing steps were these. MIGEC handled demultiplexing of the reads and grouping by UMI, while MiTCR was used to assemble and quantify clonotypes. Only TCR cDNA sequences supported by at least two reads were kept to exclude erroneous sequences. The tcR package was used for downstream repertoire analysis, and clonotypes were matched between fractions using CDR3 nucleotide sequence together with V segment. VDJmatch was used to annotate antigen specificity against VDJdb, with one amino acid substitution in CDR3 allowed. TCRdb reanalyzed the reads, keeping one entry per CDR3 protein sequence and omitting DNA. Here the V and J calls rest on TCRdb's processing, not on the authors' analysis. This sample's records show over 200,000 distinct CDR3 sequences. The top ten constitute approximately 0.41% of the sample.

A commercial ELISA kit detecting HCMV-specific IgG in serum was used to determine HCMV serostatus. Peripheral blood mononuclear cells were isolated from blood by Ficoll density gradient centrifugation. The rearranged segments are TRBV29-1 and TRBJ2-5; TCRdb's D gene call, TRBD2, goes unchecked for lack of DNA. The source of this sequence is a man younger than 35 in good health. Donor details come from another sample of the same person, matched by shared clones. The sequenced sample was blood T cells: a sorted CD56 or NKG2C T cell subset, CD4+ or CD8+ T cells, or bulk PBMC T cells (not recorded which). This receptor has the CDR3 CSVPGGIGGSETQYF.